This T cell receptor (beta chain) was identified during a study of blood T cell repertoires in COVID-19. Sequencing was performed with immunoSEQ multiplex PCR; in TCRdb, only in-frame clones are kept and a portion is missing. The data show under 40,000 clones, 90% seen once. Unmatched junction bases numbered 4, after V lost 2 bases and J lost 6 bases. CDR3 size: 14 residues. Germline V gene data show CDR1 as SGDLS and CDR2 as YYNGEE. The specimen sequenced was peripheral blood. The chain links TRBV9 to TRBJ2-2, with 7 bases matching TRBD1. The source of this sequence is a man aged 55 to 70 with active or convalescent COVID-19. CDR3 loop: CASSVLQGSGELFF. DNA for the CDR3: TGTGCCAGCAGCGTTCTACAGGGGTCCGGGGAGCTGTTTTTT.